The 21 T cell receptor beta chains below were found in one sample sequenced in a study of T-cell memory formation after mild COVID-19. TCRdb reanalysed the 5' RACE reads using MiXCR and keeps one entry per CDR3 protein. The repertoire holds 550,000 to 600,000 distinct CDR3 sequences, with roughly 21% as singletons. Material: PBMCs or a T cell subset sorted from them (not recorded which). The receptors here all came from an adult woman who had mild COVID-19 (a few samples of this study predate the infection). Cell type and time point are not known.

Concerning this clonotype: Mismatch with germline at one junction end may stem from a read error. J is TRBJ2-1 and V is TRBV7-7, with 9 bases aligning to TRBD2. The CDR3 spans 15 residues. Germline V gene sequence: CDR1 SSHAT, CDR2 FNYEAQ (reference sequence). The CDR3 DNA reads TGTGCTAGCAGCTTATCTCCGGGACTAGCCAATGAGCAGTTCTTC. This encodes CASSLSPGLANEQFF. The full variable domain, rest sourced from reference TRBV7-7 and TRBJ2-1, is GAGVSQSPRYKVTKRGQDVTLRCDPISSHATLYWYQQALGQGPEFLTYFNYEAQPDKSGLPSDRFSAERPEGSISTLTIQRTEQRDSAMYRCASSLSPGLANEQFFGPGTRLTVL.

This clonotype was counted ten times or more. The V gene is TRBV20-1, the J gene TRBJ2-1, with 13 bases aligning to TRBD2. The CDR3 is made up of 16 amino acids. Germline CDR1 and CDR2: DFQATT and SNEGSKA (reference sequence). The V segment lost 4 bases and the J segment 8 bases; nucleotides outside the gene matches: 11. For the CDR3, the DNA is TGCAGTGCTAAGAAAGCGGGACTAGCGGGATGGTATGAGCAGTTCTTC. Translating it yields CSAKKAGLAGWYEQFF.

The chain recombines TRBV11-3 with TRBJ2-7, with 10 nucleotides matching TRBD2. Germline CDR1 and CDR2: SGHNT and YENEEA. The J segment lost 0 bases and the V segment lost 5 bases, leaving 7 bases of the junction unmatched. This CDR3 has 16 residues. The CDR3, as DNA: TGTGCCAGCAGCATTTTAGCGGGGGGATACTCCTACGAGCAGTACTTC. Encoded protein: CASSILAGGYSYEQYF.

A few counts support this clonotype. The chain uses TRBV7-8 and TRBJ2-1, with a possible D match to TRBD2 (7 bases). With 6 bases removed from V and 2 bases from J, the gap between germline ends came to 14 bases. Germline V lookup: CDR1 SGHVS, CDR2 FQNEAQ. This CDR3 spans 15 amino acids. CDR3 in amino acids: CASRQRGGAYNEQFF. The CDR3 DNA is TGTGCCAGCAGACAACGAGGGGGGGCCTACAATGAGCAGTTCTTC.

V is TRBV30 and J is TRBJ2-1; TRBD1 or TRBD2 may be the D gene (5 bases each). Trimming cost V 4 bases and J 0 bases, with 10 bases left between them. Germline V gene sequence: CDR1 GTSNPN, CDR2 SVGIG (reference sequence). The CDR3 loop spans 14 amino acids. The CDR3 sequence is CAWTRESSYNEQFF. The CDR3 coding sequence is TGTGCCTGGACCAGGGAGAGCTCCTACAATGAGCAGTTCTTC.

This clonotype showed up just a few times. This chain uses TRBV30 with TRBJ2-1; maybe TRBD2 (6 bases). V was clipped by 4 bases and J by 9 bases, with 34 bases between them. Germline lookup yields CDR1 GTSNPN and CDR2 SVGIG (reference sequence). The CDR3 is 19 amino acids. CDR3 amino acids: CAWNGGTAKRPKPAGEQFF. CDR3 coding DNA: TGTGCCTGGAACGGCGGGACGGCAAAGCGGCCTAAACCCGCGGGTGAGCAGTTCTTC.

Only a few counts were recorded for this clonotype. The V call is TRBV20-1, the J call TRBJ1-2; no definite D call. The CDR3 covers 13 residues. The V and J ends lost 5 bases and 1 base respectively, with 11 bases between them. Germline V gene data show CDR1 as DFQATT and CDR2 as SNEGSKA (reference sequence). The CDR3 coding sequence is TGCAGTGCTCCCACCGGACGTAACTATGGCTACACCTTC. Protein sequence: CSAPTGRNYGYTF.

Points on this clonotype: Mismatch with germline at one junction end may stem from a read error. The chain couples TRBV7-9 to TRBJ2-2; a possible D gene is TRBD2 (6 bases). CDR3 length: 13 residues. Germline V gene sequence: CDR1 SEHNR, CDR2 FQNEAQ (reference sequence). The CDR3 spells CASSLATPGELFF. DNA of the CDR3: TGTGCCAGCAGCCTAGCGACCCCCGGGGAGCTGTTTTTT.

The chain has TRBV20-1 and TRBJ2-7, with TRBD1 as a possible D gene (6 bases). Germline V lookup: CDR1 DFQATT, CDR2 SNEGSKA (reference sequence). V lost 4 bases to trimming and J lost 6 bases, with 10 bases between them. This CDR3 is 11 amino acids long. CDR3 nucleotide sequence: TGCAGTGCTACGGGACACCGCGAGCAGTACTTC. Its protein product is CSATGHREQYF.

The rearrangement links TRBV7-8 to TRBJ2-2; no reliable D call. V lost 11 bases to trimming and J lost 7 bases, with 11 bases between them. This CDR3 is 11 amino acids long. From germline, CDR1 is SGHVS and CDR2 FQNEAQ. The CDR3 nucleotides read TGTGCCGCCGGTTTGATCGGGGAGCTGTTTTTT. Translation: CAAGLIGELFF.

CDR3 sequence: CASRWEGSDEQYF. The CDR3 DNA reads TGCGCCAGCAGATGGGAGGGGTCGGACGAGCAGTACTTC. This rearrangement joins TRBV5-1 to TRBJ2-7; the match to TRBD2 covers 7 bases. Germline V gene data show CDR1 as SGHRS and CDR2 as YFSETQ. The CDR3 has 13 amino acids. V gave up 5 bases and J gave up 5 bases; unmatched junction bases: 7. The variable domain in full, completed from reference TRBV5-1 and TRBJ2-7, reads KAGVTQTPRYLIKTRGQQVTLSCSPISGHRSVSWYQQTPGQGLQFLFEYFSETQRNKGNFPGRFSGRQFSNSRSEMNVSTLELGDSALYLCASRWEGSDEQYFGPGTRLTVT.

This clonotype has a handful of counts. The V call is TRBV20-1, the J call TRBJ1-4; no definite D call. The V end was cut by 4 bases, the J end by 4 bases, with 10 bases between. The CDR3 contains 13 residues. Germline CDR1 and CDR2: DFQATT and SNEGSKA (reference sequence). The CDR3 is CSAKVGFNEKLFF. The CDR3 DNA follows: TGCAGTGCTAAAGTGGGATTTAATGAAAAACTGTTTTTT.

This clonotype was counted only a few times. This chain uses TRBV7-2 with TRBJ2-1; no firm D call. Per the germline V gene, CDR1 is SGHTA and CDR2 is FQGNSA. This CDR3 comprises 11 residues. V was shortened by 8 bases and J by 10 bases, with 12 bases between the two germline ends. CDR3 DNA sequence: TGTGCCAGCGCTCGGGCTGCGGAGCAGTTCTTC. As protein: CASARAAEQFF.

The chain carries TRBV9 and TRBJ2-3; D is possibly TRBD2 (7 bases). Trimming removed 0 bases from V and 4 bases from J, with 9 bases in between. In germline, CDR1 is SGDLS, CDR2 YYNGEE. The CDR3 is 14 residues long. The CDR3 reads CASSVGGGPDTQYF. The CDR3 region has the DNA TGTGCCAGCAGCGTAGGGGGGGGCCCAGATACGCAGTATTTT. Full variable domain (rest looked up from reference TRBV9 and TRBJ2-3): DSGVTQTPKHLITATGQRVTLRCSPRSGDLSVYWYQQSLDQGLQFLIQYYNGEERAKGNILERFSAQQFPDLHSELNLSSLELGDSALYFCASSVGGGPDTQYFGPGTRLTVL.

The chain has TRBV6-4 and TRBJ2-1; 7 bases are a match to TRBD1. Germline CDR1 reads MRHNA; CDR2 reads SNTAGT. The CDR3 runs 15 residues. With 0 bases clipped from V and 7 bases from J, the junction kept 6 bases outside the gene matches. CDR3 DNA: TGTGCCAGCAGTGACTCCGAGGGGGCTGGGAATGAGCAGTTCTTC. Translation gives CASSDSEGAGNEQFF.

This clonotype was seen a few times. The chain carries TRBV12-3 or TRBV12-4 and TRBJ1-4; 7 nucleotides line up with TRBD1. This CDR3 region has 14 residues. The trim removed 3 bases at V and 4 bases at J, leaving 2 bases unmatched. The CDR3: CASSFGQDNEKLFF. In DNA, the CDR3 is TGTGCCAGCAGTTTTGGACAGGATAATGAAAAACTGTTTTTT.

V is TRBV7-8 and J is TRBJ2-1; D is undetermined. This CDR3 is built from 15 residues. CDR1 and CDR2 from the germline V gene are SGHVS and FQNEAQ. V lost 1 base and J 4 bases, leaving 11 bases between the germline ends. CDR3 sequence reads: CASSLGSDLYNEQFF. As DNA, the CDR3 is TGTGCCAGCAGCTTAGGCAGCGATTTATACAATGAGCAGTTCTTC.

This clonotype was observed a few times. This chain joins TRBV9 and TRBJ2-7, with TRBD2 matching 13 bases. The CDR3 totals 16 residues. Germline V gives CDR1 SGDLS, CDR2 YYNGEE. V dropped 3 bases and J dropped 6; count of bases not matched to a gene: 9. The CDR3 DNA reads TGTGCCAGCAGCGGGGGACTAGCGGGAACTTCTAGCGAGCAGTACTTC. The encoded protein is CASSGGLAGTSSEQYF.

The rearrangement uses TRBV12-3 or TRBV12-4 and TRBJ2-3; D is uncertain. The CDR3 sequence is 14 residues long. V was shortened by 3 bases and J by 0 bases, with 7 bases between the two germline ends. The CDR3 nucleotides are TGTGCCAGCAGTTTTCGGGCCAGCACAGATACGCAGTATTTT. This sequence encodes CASSFRASTDTQYF.

This chain joins TRBV6-5 and TRBJ2-7; 7 bases map to TRBD2. The V gene's germline CDR1 is MNHEY and CDR2 SVGAGI. This CDR3 spans 15 amino acids. V was clipped by 6 bases and J by 2 bases; unmatched bases: 10. CDR3: CASRSLRRGTYEQYF. CDR3 nucleotide sequence: TGTGCCAGCAGGTCCCTACGGCGGGGGACCTACGAGCAGTACTTC.

The table lists this clonotype with a few counts. The rearrangement joins TRBV27 to TRBJ2-7; weak D call: TRBD1 (5 bases). Trimming cost V 0 bases and J 3 bases, with 12 bases left between them. The CDR3 sequence is 15 residues long. Looked up from germline, CDR1 is MNHEY and CDR2 is SMNVEV (reference sequence). CDR3 sequence: CASSLSAGFNYEQYF. The CDR3 DNA reads TGTGCCAGCAGTTTATCTGCAGGGTTTAACTACGAGCAGTACTTC.